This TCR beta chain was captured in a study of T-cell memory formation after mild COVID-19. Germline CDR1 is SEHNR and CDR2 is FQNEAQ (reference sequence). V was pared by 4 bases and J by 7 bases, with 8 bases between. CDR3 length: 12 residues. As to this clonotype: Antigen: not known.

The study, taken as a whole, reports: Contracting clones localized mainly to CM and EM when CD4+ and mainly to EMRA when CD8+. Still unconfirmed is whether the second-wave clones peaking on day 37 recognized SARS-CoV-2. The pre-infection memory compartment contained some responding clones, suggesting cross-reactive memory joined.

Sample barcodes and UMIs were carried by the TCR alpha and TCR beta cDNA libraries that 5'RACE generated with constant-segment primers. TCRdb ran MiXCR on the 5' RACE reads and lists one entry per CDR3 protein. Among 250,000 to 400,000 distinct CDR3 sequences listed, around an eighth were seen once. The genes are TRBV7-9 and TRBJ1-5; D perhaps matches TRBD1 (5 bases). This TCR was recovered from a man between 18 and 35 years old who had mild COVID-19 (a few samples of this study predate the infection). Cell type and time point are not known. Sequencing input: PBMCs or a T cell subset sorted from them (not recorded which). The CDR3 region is CASSSDTQPQHF. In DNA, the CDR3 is TGTGCCAGCAGCTCGGACACGCAGCCCCAGCATTTT.